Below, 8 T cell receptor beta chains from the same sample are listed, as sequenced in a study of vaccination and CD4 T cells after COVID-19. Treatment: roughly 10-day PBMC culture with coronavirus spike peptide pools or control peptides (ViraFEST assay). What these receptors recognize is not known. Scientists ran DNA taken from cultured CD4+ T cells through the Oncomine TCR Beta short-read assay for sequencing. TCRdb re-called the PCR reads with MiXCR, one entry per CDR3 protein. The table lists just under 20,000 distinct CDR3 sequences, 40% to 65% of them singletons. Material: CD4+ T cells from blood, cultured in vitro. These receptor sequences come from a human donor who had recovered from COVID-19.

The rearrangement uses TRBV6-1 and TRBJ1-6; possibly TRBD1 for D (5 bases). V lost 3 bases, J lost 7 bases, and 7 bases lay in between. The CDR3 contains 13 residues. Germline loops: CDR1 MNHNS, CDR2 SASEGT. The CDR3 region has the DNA TGTGCCAGCAGTGACAGGGAGAATTCACCCCTCCACTTT. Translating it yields CASSDRENSPLHF.

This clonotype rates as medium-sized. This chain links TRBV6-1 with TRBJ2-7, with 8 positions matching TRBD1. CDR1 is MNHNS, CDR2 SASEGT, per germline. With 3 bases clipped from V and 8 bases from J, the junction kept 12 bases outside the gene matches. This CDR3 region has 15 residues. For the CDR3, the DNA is TGTGCCAGCAGTGACCCGGGACAGGCCCGGGGGAAGCAGTACTTC. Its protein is CASSDPGQARGKQYF.

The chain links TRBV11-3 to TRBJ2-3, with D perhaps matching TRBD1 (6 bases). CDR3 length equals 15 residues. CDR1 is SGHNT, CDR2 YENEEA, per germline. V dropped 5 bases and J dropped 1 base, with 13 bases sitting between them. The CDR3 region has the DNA TGTGCCAGCAGCCGGGCAGGGGACGGCACAGATACGCAGTATTTT. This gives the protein CASSRAGDGTDTQYF.

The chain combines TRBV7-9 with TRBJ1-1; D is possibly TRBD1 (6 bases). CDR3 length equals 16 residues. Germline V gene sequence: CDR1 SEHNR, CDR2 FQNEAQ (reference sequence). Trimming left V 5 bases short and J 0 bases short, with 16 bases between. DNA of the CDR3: TGTGCCAGCAGCCAAGGGACACCACCTATGAACACTGAAGCTTTCTTT. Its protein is CASSQGTPPMNTEAFF. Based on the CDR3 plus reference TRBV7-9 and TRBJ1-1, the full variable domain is DTGVSQNPRHKITKRGQNVTFRCDPISEHNRLYWYRQTLGQGPEFLTYFQNEAQLEKSRLLSDRFSAERPKGSFSTLEIQRTEQGDSAMYLCASSQGTPPMNTEAFFGQGTRLTVV.

The CDR3 spells CARLVLAGGPNPYEQYF. The CDR3 DNA is TGTGCCAGGTTAGTACTAGCGGGGGGGCCTAACCCCTACGAGCAGTACTTC. The chain links TRBV21-1 to TRBJ2-7; the table gives TRBD2 as D, unverified against the DNA. TRBV21-1 is a documented pseudogene. There are 17 residues in the CDR3.

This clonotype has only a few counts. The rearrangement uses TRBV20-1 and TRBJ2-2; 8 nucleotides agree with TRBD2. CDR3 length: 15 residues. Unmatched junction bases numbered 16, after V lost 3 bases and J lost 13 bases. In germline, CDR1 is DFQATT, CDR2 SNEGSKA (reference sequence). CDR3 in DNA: TGCAGTGCTAGGACTAGCGTGAACACCGGGGAGTCGCTGTTTTTT. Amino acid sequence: CSARTSVNTGESLFF.

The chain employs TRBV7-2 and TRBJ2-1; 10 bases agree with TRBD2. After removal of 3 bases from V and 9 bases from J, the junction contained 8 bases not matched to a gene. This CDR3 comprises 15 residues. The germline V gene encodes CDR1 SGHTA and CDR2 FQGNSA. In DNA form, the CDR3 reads TGTGCCAGCAGCTTGCCGGGTAGCGGGAGGCTTGAGCAGTTCTTC. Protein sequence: CASSLPGSGRLEQFF.

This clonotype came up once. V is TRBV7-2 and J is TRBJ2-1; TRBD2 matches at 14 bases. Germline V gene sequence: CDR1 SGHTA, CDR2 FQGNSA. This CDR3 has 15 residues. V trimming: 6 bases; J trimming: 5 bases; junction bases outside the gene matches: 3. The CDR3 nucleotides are TGTGCCAGCAGATCGGGACTAGCGGGGGACAATGAGCAGTTCTTC. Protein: CASRSGLAGDNEQFF.